These 28 T cell receptor beta chains were sequenced from one sample in a study of blood T cell repertoires in COVID-19. Clones were sequenced by immunoSEQ multiplex PCR, and TCRdb holds only the in-frame ones, with some missing. The sample shows approximately 210,000 clones, around four fifths of them seen only once. Material: peripheral blood. Every receptor here comes from a woman aged 50 to 60 with active or convalescent COVID-19.

The CDR3: CASSFSGGPRDTQYF. The CDR3 region has the DNA TGTGCCAGCAGTTTTAGCGGGGGGCCCAGAGATACGCAGTATTTT. V gene TRBV28 combines with J gene TRBJ2-3, with 10 positions matching TRBD2. The trim removed 3 bases at V and 5 bases at J, leaving 5 bases unmatched. The CDR3 is 15 residues long. CDR1 and CDR2 from the germline V gene are MDHEN and SYDVKM. Full variable domain (outside the CDR3, taken from reference TRBV28 and TRBJ2-3): DVKVTQSSRYLVKRTGEKVFLECVQDMDHENMFWYRQDPGLGLRLIYFSYDVKMKEKGDIPEGYSVSREKKERFSLILESASTNQTSMYLCASSFSGGPRDTQYFGPGTRLTVL.

The V gene is TRBV6-2 or TRBV6-3, the J gene TRBJ2-1; a possible D gene is TRBD1 (6 bases). Trimming removed 2 bases from V and 8 bases from J, with 19 bases in between. CDR1 and CDR2 (germline): MNHEY, SVGEGT. The CDR3 has 16 amino acids. The CDR3 here is CASSYPGHPGWDEQFF. In nucleotides, the CDR3 is TGTGCCAGCAGTTACCCGGGACATCCCGGATGGGATGAGCAGTTCTTC.

The genes are TRBV5-1 and TRBJ1-6; 8 bases are a match to TRBD1. Germline CDR1 SGHRS, CDR2 YFSETQ. The CDR3 is made up of 15 amino acids. With 0 bases clipped from V and 9 bases from J, the junction kept 5 bases outside the gene matches. The CDR3 DNA is TGCGCCAGCAGCTTGGGACAGGGGAGAGTTTCACCCCTCCACTTT. Amino acids: CASSLGQGRVSPLHF.

The V call is TRBV15, the J call TRBJ1-4, with TRBD1 matching 8 bases. V gave up 0 bases and J gave up 2 bases; unmatched junction bases: 8. The germline CDR1 and CDR2 sequences are LNHNV and YYDKDF (reference sequence). The CDR3 has 18 residues. The CDR3 DNA follows: TGTGCCACCAGCAGAGATCCCCCTTGGACAGGGACTAATGAAAAACTGTTTTTT. Protein product: CATSRDPPWTGTNEKLFF.

The CDR3 nucleotides read TGTGCTAGTGGTTTTTTAGCGGGGAAAACCGGGGAGCTGTTTTTT. Translated, it gives CASGFLAGKTGELFF. The chain carries TRBV12-5 and TRBJ2-2; 8 nucleotides line up with TRBD2. CDR3 length: 15 amino acids. Looked up from germline, CDR1 is LGHNT and CDR2 is FRNRAP. V was pared by 3 bases and J by 5 bases, with 5 bases of the junction left unmatched.

The J gene is TRBJ1-1, the V gene TRBV5-1; D is perhaps TRBD1 (6 bases). Germline V CDR1 and CDR2: SGHRS, YFSETQ. V lost 3 bases, J lost 4 bases, and 13 bases lay in between. This CDR3 has 14 amino acids. The CDR3 here is CASSWDTWGTEAFF. The CDR3 DNA sequence: TGCGCCAGCAGCTGGGACACTTGGGGCACTGAAGCTTTCTTT.

The chain is built from TRBV28 and TRBJ2-1; perhaps TRBD2 as D (6 bases). With 2 bases removed from V and 2 bases from J, the gap between germline ends came to 7 bases. The CDR3 runs to 14 residues. Germline V CDR1 and CDR2: MDHEN, SYDVKM. CDR3 sequence reads: CASSLREPYNEQFF. The DNA for the CDR3 is TGTGCCAGCAGTTTACGGGAGCCCTACAATGAGCAGTTCTTC.

CDR3 sequence: CASSLTGGETQYF. CDR3 DNA sequence: TGTGCCAGCAGTTTAACAGGGGGAGAGACCCAGTACTTC. The genes are TRBV12-3 or TRBV12-4 and TRBJ2-5, with 8 bases that match TRBD1. The J segment lost 4 bases and the V segment lost 2 bases, leaving 0 bases of the junction unmatched. This CDR3 comprises 13 residues.

The genes are TRBV9 and TRBJ2-1; 7 bases are a match to TRBD2. V trimming: 3 bases; J trimming: 0 bases; junction bases outside the gene matches: 9. CDR3 size: 17 residues. Germline V gives CDR1 SGDLS, CDR2 YYNGEE. The CDR3 DNA follows: TGTGCCAGCAGCGGGGTCCAACTAGCGAGCTCCTACAATGAGCAGTTCTTC. Translation gives CASSGVQLASSYNEQFF. Complete variable domain (other parts from reference TRBV9 and TRBJ2-1): DSGVTQTPKHLITATGQRVTLRCSPRSGDLSVYWYQQSLDQGLQFLIQYYNGEERAKGNILERFSAQQFPDLHSELNLSSLELGDSALYFCASSGVQLASSYNEQFFGPGTRLTVL.

This clone was picked up a small number of times. The chain links TRBV9 to TRBJ1-1; no clear D gene. Germline V CDR1 and CDR2: SGDLS, YYNGEE. Trimming removed 0 bases from V and 1 base from J, with 13 bases in between. This CDR3 has 16 residues. The CDR3: CASSVGGRLPNTEAFF. DNA for the CDR3: TGTGCCAGCAGCGTAGGAGGGCGTCTCCCGAACACTGAAGCTTTCTTT.

This clone was seen a single time. This CDR3 reads CASSLDWHAADTQYF. CDR3 nucleotides: TGTGCCAGCAGCTTAGATTGGCATGCGGCAGATACGCAGTATTTT. V gene TRBV11-2 combines with J gene TRBJ2-3; D is ambiguous. This CDR3 region has 15 residues. Germline CDR1 is SGHAT and CDR2 is FQNNGV. Trimming stripped 0 bases from V and 4 bases from J, with 11 bases between.

This clone has a single count. The chain couples TRBV7-2 to TRBJ2-7, with D maybe TRBD2 (6 bases). The ends were cut back, 3 bases at V and 4 bases at J, with 10 bases in the middle. Germline loops: CDR1 SGHTA, CDR2 FQGNSA. The CDR3 covers 13 residues. CDR3 sequence reads: CASSLVAEYEQYF. The CDR3 coding sequence is TGTGCCAGCAGCTTGGTAGCGGAGTACGAGCAGTACTTC.

This clone was detected once. The chain uses TRBV7-2 and TRBJ2-1, with 8 bases aligning to TRBD1. The CDR3 consists of 15 residues. Trimming removed 2 bases from V and 6 bases from J; junction bases left unmatched: 6. The germline V gene has CDR1 SGHTA and CDR2 FQGNSA. CDR3 sequence: CASSLYQGARNEQFF. CDR3 nucleotide sequence: TGTGCCAGCAGCTTATATCAGGGGGCTCGCAATGAGCAGTTCTTC.

The table lists this clone with a count of one. The gene calls are TRBV20-1 and TRBJ1-1; D is undetermined. CDR1 and CDR2 from the germline V gene are DFQATT and SNEGSKA (reference sequence). The CDR3 is 11 residues long. V lost 0 bases to trimming and J lost 7 bases, with 6 bases between them. The CDR3 is CSARDSVEAFF. The CDR3 bases are TGCAGTGCTAGAGATTCAGTTGAAGCTTTCTTT.

The chain couples TRBV2 to TRBJ1-5; the D gene is possibly TRBD1 (6 bases). CDR1 is SNHLY, CDR2 FYNNEI, per germline. Trimming took off 5 bases at V and 2 bases at J, with 10 bases between the two ends. The CDR3 totals 14 residues. The CDR3: CASSKRQGNQPQHF. The CDR3 bases are TGTGCCAGCAGTAAAAGACAGGGCAATCAGCCCCAGCATTTT.

The chain couples TRBV30 to TRBJ2-7; TRBD2 is a possible D gene (5 bases). Per the germline V gene, CDR1 is GTSNPN and CDR2 is SVGIG (reference sequence). The germline V and J ends were trimmed by 2 bases and 7 bases, with 15 bases remaining between them. The CDR3 is made up of 13 amino acids. The CDR3 spells CAWSPRAAWEQYF. The CDR3 region has the DNA TGTGCCTGGAGTCCCCGAGCGGCGTGGGAGCAGTACTTC.

V gene TRBV27 combines with J gene TRBJ2-2; 8 bases line up with TRBD1. This CDR3 has 16 residues. The germline V gene has CDR1 MNHEY and CDR2 SMNVEV (reference sequence). V dropped 5 bases and J dropped 4; count of bases not matched to a gene: 9. The CDR3 DNA reads TGTGCCAGCAGTACCCGGACAGGGAGGAGCACCGGGGAGCTGTTTTTT. It codes for CASSTRTGRSTGELFF.

In its sample, this clone was seen many times. Other nucleotide sequences from this sample produce the same CDR3. The chain has TRBV7-3 and TRBJ2-5; 9 bases are a match to TRBD2. Germline loops: CDR1 SGHTA, CDR2 FQGTGA. The length of the CDR3 is 14 residues. The trim removed 0 bases at V and 4 bases at J, leaving 0 bases unmatched. CDR3 nucleotides: TGTGCCAGCAGCTTAACAGCGGGAGGAGAGACCCAGTACTTC. Residues: CASSLTAGGETQYF.

This clone has a single count. The chain uses TRBV7-2 and TRBJ1-5; unclear D gene. The CDR3 is made up of 15 amino acids. The germline V gene has CDR1 SGHTA and CDR2 FQGNSA. Trimming left V 0 bases short and J 0 bases short, with 6 bases between. The CDR3 region is CASSLARISNQPQHF. The CDR3 DNA follows: TGTGCCAGCAGCTTAGCCAGGATTAGCAATCAGCCCCAGCATTTT.

V and J are TRBV4-1 and TRBJ1-4; D unclear. V lost 8 bases and J 6 bases, leaving 10 bases between the germline ends. CDR3 length equals 12 residues. Per the germline V gene, CDR1 is MGHRA and CDR2 is YSYEKL. Here the CDR3 reads CASRLVDEKLFF. DNA of the CDR3: TGCGCCAGCCGGTTAGTAGATGAAAAACTGTTTTTT.

This clone was detected a few times. V gene TRBV12-5 combines with J gene TRBJ1-5; D is perhaps TRBD1 (6 bases). Trimming stripped 4 bases from V and 3 bases from J, with 16 bases between. Per germline, CDR1 LGHNT and CDR2 FRNRAP. The CDR3 contains 16 residues. The CDR3 nucleotides are TGTGCTAGTGGTTCCACACAGGGAATTACCAATCAGCCCCAGCATTTT. Translation gives CASGSTQGITNQPQHF. Based on the CDR3 plus reference TRBV12-5 and TRBJ1-5, the full variable domain is DARVTQTPRHKVTEMGQEVTMRCQPILGHNTVFWYRQTMMQGLELLAYFRNRAPLDDSGMPKDRFSAEMPDATLATLKIQPSEPRDSAVYFCASGSTQGITNQPQHFGDGTRLSIL.

The rearrangement joins TRBV24-1 to TRBJ2-3, with D maybe TRBD2 (5 bases). CDR1 KGHDR and CDR2 SFDVKD come from the germline V gene. Trimming cost V 9 bases and J 1 base, with 7 bases left between them. The length of the CDR3 is 12 residues. This CDR3 reads CATARGTDTQYF. CDR3 nucleotide sequence: TGTGCCACCGCGCGGGGCACAGATACGCAGTATTTT.

The rearrangement links TRBV18 to TRBJ2-1; TRBD2 matches 11 bases. J lost 3 bases, V lost 3 bases, and 4 bases had no gene match. CDR1 and CDR2 from the germline V gene are KGHSH and LQKENI. The CDR3 is 16 amino acids. The DNA for the CDR3 is TGTGCCAGCTCACCCCAACTAGCGGGAGACTACAATGAGCAGTTCTTC. Translating it yields CASSPQLAGDYNEQFF.

This chain joins TRBV28 and TRBJ2-7; D gene unclear. V lost 1 base and J lost 3, with 7 bases in between. Germline loops: CDR1 MDHEN, CDR2 SYDVKM. The length of the CDR3 is 13 residues. This chain's CDR3 is CASSLSPRYEQYF. In nucleotides, the CDR3 is TGTGCCAGCAGTTTATCCCCGCGCTACGAGCAGTACTTC.

The J gene is TRBJ2-3, the V gene TRBV24-1; TRBD2 agrees at 8 bases. CDR1 KGHDR and CDR2 SFDVKD come from the germline V gene. V lost 0 bases, J lost 4 bases, and 5 bases stayed unmatched. The CDR3 has 16 residues. CDR3 residues: CATSDLRGGGADTQYF. CDR3 in DNA: TGTGCCACCAGTGATTTGCGGGGGGGAGGGGCAGATACGCAGTATTTT.

The chain carries TRBV5-1 and TRBJ2-2, with 7 bases matching TRBD2. Germline CDR1 reads SGHRS; CDR2 reads YFSETQ. The V segment lost 4 bases and the J segment 2 bases; nucleotides outside the gene matches: 8. The CDR3 covers 16 residues. The CDR3 coding sequence is TGCGCCAGCAGCGCCTACAGCGGGACTAACACCGGGGAGCTGTTTTTT. Protein product: CASSAYSGTNTGELFF.

The J gene is TRBJ2-2, the V gene TRBV4-1; TRBD1 might be the D (5 bases). Germline V gene lookup returns CDR1 MGHRA and CDR2 YSYEKL. V lost 6 bases and J 0 bases, leaving 8 bases between the germline ends. This CDR3 spans 14 amino acids. As DNA, the CDR3 is TGCGCCAGCAGGACAGCTCCGAACACCGGGGAGCTGTTTTTT. Amino acids: CASRTAPNTGELFF.

This clone has only one observation. This sequence joins TRBV29-1 and TRBJ1-2, with 9 nucleotides matching TRBD1. Germline V gene data show CDR1 as SQVTM and CDR2 as ANQGSEA. The CDR3 length is 15 residues. Unmatched junction bases numbered 9, after V lost 3 bases and J lost 4 bases. CDR3 loop: CSVDPRQGEPYGYTF. CDR3 nucleotides: TGCAGCGTTGACCCTAGACAGGGGGAACCCTATGGCTACACCTTC.